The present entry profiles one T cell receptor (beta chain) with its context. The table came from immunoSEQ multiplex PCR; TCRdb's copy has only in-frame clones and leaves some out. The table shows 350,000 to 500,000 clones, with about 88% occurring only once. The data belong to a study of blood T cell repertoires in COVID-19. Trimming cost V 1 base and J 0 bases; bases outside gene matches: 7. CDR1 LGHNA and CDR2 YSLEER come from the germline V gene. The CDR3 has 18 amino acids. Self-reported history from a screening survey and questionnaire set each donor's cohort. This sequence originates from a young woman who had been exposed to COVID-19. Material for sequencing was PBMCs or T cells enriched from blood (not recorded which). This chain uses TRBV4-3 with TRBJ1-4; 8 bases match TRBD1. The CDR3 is CASSQVPQGATTNEKLFF. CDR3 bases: TGCGCCAGCAGCCAAGTCCCCCAGGGGGCTACAACTAATGAAAAACTGTTTTTT.